A single sample is the source of the 10 T cell receptor beta chains below, sequenced in a study of cytomegalovirus exposure and HLA in healthy donors (dated by TCRdb to the late 2010s). Library method: the immunoSEQ multiplex PCR assay. For the multiplex PCR, a mixture combining 60 forward primers for TCR Vbeta segments and 13 reverse primers for TCR Jbeta segments was used. Not all clones reach the TCRdb copy of this immuneACCESS table, which keeps in-frame sequences only. Checked studies attribute under half of the gap to unresolved V genes and leave the rest unexplained. The sample yields around 130,000 clones; about 79% were counted once. The ten largest clones add up to more than 1.5% of the sample. The sample comprised PBMCs. These receptors all come from a young man in good health and CMV-seronegative.

The chain has TRBV6-1 and TRBJ1-1; no firm D call. The CDR3 totals 12 residues. Trimming removed 6 bases at V and 5 bases at J, with 10 bases between. Germline V gene lookup returns CDR1 MNHNS and CDR2 SASEGT. As DNA, the CDR3 is TGTGCCAGCAGCCTACCCGGGACTGAAGCTTTCTTT. It translates to CASSLPGTEAFF.

This clone was recorded once. CDR3 protein: CASSQGVARGLNSPLHF. CDR3 nucleotides: TGCGCCAGCAGCCAGGGGGTTGCTCGGGGGTTAAATTCACCCCTCCACTTT. The chain uses TRBV4-1 and TRBJ1-6, with D perhaps matching TRBD1 (5 bases). CDR3 length: 17 amino acids. V lost 3 bases, J lost 7 bases, and 19 bases lay in between. CDR1 and CDR2 (germline): MGHRA, YSYEKL.

This rearrangement joins TRBV5-5 to TRBJ2-2, with no clear D. Germline V gives CDR1 SGHKS, CDR2 YYEKEE (reference sequence). CDR3 length equals 11 residues. Trimming pared 4 bases from V and 5 bases from J, leaving 3 bases between. CDR3 nucleotide sequence: TGTGCCAGCAGCCCAACCGGGGAGCTGTTTTTT. Its translation is CASSPTGELFF.

CDR3 in amino acids: CASNWVIGDTEAFF. Written as DNA, the CDR3 is TGTGCCAGCAATTGGGTTATCGGGGACACTGAAGCTTTCTTT. This rearrangement joins TRBV6-5 to TRBJ1-1; the D is unclear. Per the germline V gene, CDR1 is MNHEY and CDR2 is SVGAGI. V dropped 7 bases and J dropped 3 bases, with 15 bases sitting between them. The length of the CDR3 is 14 residues.

This clone was counted a single time. The gene calls are TRBV28 and TRBJ2-7; D may be TRBD2 (6 bases). Per the germline V gene, CDR1 is MDHEN and CDR2 is SYDVKM. V was cut by 3 bases and J by 2 bases, with 11 bases left in between. The CDR3 is 14 amino acids. CDR3 in amino acids: CASSFPGDPYEQYF. The CDR3 DNA is TGTGCCAGCAGTTTCCCGGGGGACCCCTACGAGCAGTACTTC. Looking up the rest from reference TRBV28 and TRBJ2-7 gives the full variable domain: DVKVTQSSRYLVKRTGEKVFLECVQDMDHENMFWYRQDPGLGLRLIYFSYDVKMKEKGDIPEGYSVSREKKERFSLILESASTNQTSMYLCASSFPGDPYEQYFGPGTRLTVT.

The chain links TRBV5-1 to TRBJ2-5; D perhaps matches TRBD2 (5 bases). The germline V gene encodes CDR1 SGHRS and CDR2 YFSETQ. V was cut by 4 bases and J by 9 bases, with 19 bases left in between. The length of the CDR3 is 14 residues. CDR3 DNA sequence: TGCGCCAGCAGCCCCCTAGGCCGGGATGGGGCCCAGTACTTC. It encodes CASSPLGRDGAQYF.

The chain recombines TRBV4-3 with TRBJ2-5; 7 bases match TRBD1. Germline V gene data show CDR1 as LGHNA and CDR2 as YSLEER. V lost 4 bases and J lost 5; bases outside the gene matches: 10. The length of the CDR3 is 15 residues. The CDR3 region is CASSPGGFQMETQYF. CDR3 nucleotides: TGCGCCAGCAGCCCAGGGGGTTTTCAAATGGAGACCCAGTACTTC.

The J gene is TRBJ2-1, the V gene TRBV7-2; 13 bases align to TRBD2. Germline CDR1 reads SGHTA; CDR2 reads FQGNSA. V was pared by 3 bases and J by 6 bases, with 2 bases of the junction left unmatched. CDR3 length equals 15 residues. CDR3 sequence: CASSFTSGRVNEQFF. For the CDR3, the DNA is TGTGCCAGCAGCTTTACTAGCGGGAGGGTCAATGAGCAGTTCTTC. Combining the CDR3 with reference TRBV7-2 and TRBJ2-1 gives the whole variable domain GAGVSQSPSNKVTEKGKDVELRCDPISGHTALYWYRQSLGQGLEFLIYFQGNSAPDKSGLPSDRFSAERTGGSVSTLTIQRTQQEDSAVYLCASSFTSGRVNEQFFGPGTRLTVL.

This chain joins TRBV19 and TRBJ2-3; 11 bases align to TRBD2. The CDR3 has 15 amino acids. V gave up 1 base and J gave up 5 bases; unmatched junction bases: 2. CDR1 is LNHDA and CDR2 is SQIVND in the germline V gene (reference sequence). In DNA, the CDR3 is TGTGCCAGTAGTATAGGACTAGCGGGAATAGATACGCAGTATTTT. Protein product: CASSIGLAGIDTQYF.

Points on this clone: This sample includes further DNA sequences coding for the same CDR3. The genes are TRBV11-2 and TRBJ2-3; D is unresolved. The CDR3 is 12 residues long. Trimming shortened V by 5 bases and J by 6 bases, and 9 bases separated the two germline ends. From germline, CDR1 is SGHAT and CDR2 FQNNGV. CDR3 region: CASSPQADTQYF. CDR3 DNA sequence: TGTGCCAGCAGCCCGCAAGCGGATACGCAGTATTTT.